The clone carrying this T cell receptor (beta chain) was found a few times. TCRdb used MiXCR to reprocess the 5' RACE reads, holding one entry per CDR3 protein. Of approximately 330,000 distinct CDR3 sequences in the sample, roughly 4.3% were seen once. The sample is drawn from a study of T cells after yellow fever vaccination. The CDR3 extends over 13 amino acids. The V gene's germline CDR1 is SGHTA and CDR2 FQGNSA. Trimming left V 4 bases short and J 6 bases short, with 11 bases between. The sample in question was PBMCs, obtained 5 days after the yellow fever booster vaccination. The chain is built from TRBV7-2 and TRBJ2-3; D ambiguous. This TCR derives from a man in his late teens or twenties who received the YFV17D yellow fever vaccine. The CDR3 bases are TGTGCCAGCAGCTCCGTCGTGCGTGATACGCAGTATTTT. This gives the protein CASSSVVRDTQYF.